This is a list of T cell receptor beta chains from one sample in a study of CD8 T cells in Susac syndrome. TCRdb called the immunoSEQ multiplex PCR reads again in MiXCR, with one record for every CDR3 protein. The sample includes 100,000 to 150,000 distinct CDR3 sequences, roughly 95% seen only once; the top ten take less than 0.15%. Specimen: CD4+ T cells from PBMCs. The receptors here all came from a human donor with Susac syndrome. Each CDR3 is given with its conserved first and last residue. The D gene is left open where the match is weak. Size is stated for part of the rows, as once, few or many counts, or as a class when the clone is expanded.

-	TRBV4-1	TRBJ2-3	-	CASSPNGDTQYF	TGCGCCAGCAGCCCCAACGGAGATACGCAGTATTTT
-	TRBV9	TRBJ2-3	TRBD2	CASSRRAGAAGTDTQYF	TGTGCCAGCAGCCGGAGAGCGGGGGCAGCCGGAACAGATACGCAGTATTTT
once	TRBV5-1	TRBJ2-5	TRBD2	CASSSQTSRGETQYF	TGCGCCAGCAGCTCGCAGACTAGCCGGGGAGAGACCCAGTACTTC
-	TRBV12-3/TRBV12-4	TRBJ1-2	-	CASSPGLPLGYTF	TGTGCCAGCAGTCCCGGACTGCCTTTGGGCTACACCTTC
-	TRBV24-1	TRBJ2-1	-	CATSEDTTAYNEQFF	TGTGCCACCAGTGAGGACACAACAGCCTACAATGAGCAGTTCTTC
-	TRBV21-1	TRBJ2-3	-	CASSKDRDTQYF	TGTGCCAGCAGCAAAGACAGGGATACGCAGTATTTT
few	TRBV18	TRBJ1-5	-	CASSLLGDQPQHF	TGTGCCAGCTCACTTCTGGGGGATCAGCCCCAGCATTTT
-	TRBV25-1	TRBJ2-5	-	CASSESNLKYQTQYF	TGTGCCAGCAGTGAATCCAACTTGAAGTATCAGACCCAGTACTTC
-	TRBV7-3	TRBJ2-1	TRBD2	CASSPTSASGSYEQFF	TGTGCCAGCAGCCCGACTTCCGCTAGCGGGAGTTATGAGCAGTTCTTC
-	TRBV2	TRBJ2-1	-	CASSEKRLSYNEQFF	TGTGCCAGCAGTGAAAAGCGTCTGTCCTACAATGAGCAGTTCTTC
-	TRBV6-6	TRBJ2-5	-	CASSYHRGTAQETQYF	TGTGCCAGCAGTTACCACAGAGGGACGGCGCAAGAGACCCAGTACTTC
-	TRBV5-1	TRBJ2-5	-	CASSPGGGQETQYF	TGCGCCAGCAGCCCGGGTGGGGGCCAAGAGACCCAGTACTTC
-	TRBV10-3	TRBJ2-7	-	CAISVGGSSYEQYF	TGTGCCATCAGTGTCGGGGGCTCCTCCTACGAGCAGTACTTC
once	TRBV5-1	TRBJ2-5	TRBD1	CASSLTGGQGTETQYF	TGCGCCAGCAGCCTGACCGGGGGACAGGGCACCGAGACCCAGTACTTC
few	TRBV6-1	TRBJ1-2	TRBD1	CASSTWAGQGVYGYTF	TGTGCCAGCAGTACCTGGGCCGGACAGGGGGTCTATGGCTACACCTTC
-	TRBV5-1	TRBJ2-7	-	CASSLGRGYFEQYF	TGCGCCAGCAGCTTGGGCAGGGGATATTTCGAGCAGTACTTC
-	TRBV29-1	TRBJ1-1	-	CSVLPSSSTEAFF	TGCAGCGTTTTACCCTCTTCTAGCACTGAAGCTTTCTTT
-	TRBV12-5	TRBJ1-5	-	CASGGGGNQPQHF	TGTGCTAGTGGTGGGGGGGGAAATCAGCCCCAGCATTTT
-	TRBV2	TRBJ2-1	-	CASSERTLNEQFF	TGTGCCAGCAGTGAACGGACACTCAATGAGCAGTTCTTC
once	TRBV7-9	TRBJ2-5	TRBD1	CASSRTGSETQYF	TGTGCCAGCAGCCGGACAGGGTCAGAGACCCAGTACTTC
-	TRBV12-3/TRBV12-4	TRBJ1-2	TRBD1	CASRPTGTGWSYTF	TGTGCCAGCAGACCGACCGGGACAGGGTGGAGCTACACCTTC
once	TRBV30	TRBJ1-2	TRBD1	CAWTRTDRGRDGYTF	TGTGCCTGGACCCGCACGGACAGGGGGCGGGATGGCTACACCTTC
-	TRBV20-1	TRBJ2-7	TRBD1	CSARVGTDEQYF	TGCAGTGCTAGAGTGGGGACAGACGAGCAGTACTTC
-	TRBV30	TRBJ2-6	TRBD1	CAFLRDRTLSGANVLTF	TGTGCCTTCCTAAGGGACAGGACTCTCTCTGGGGCCAACGTCCTGACTTTC
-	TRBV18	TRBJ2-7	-	CASSPGQGPGEQYF	TGTGCCAGCTCACCAGGTCAGGGCCCGGGCGAGCAGTACTTC
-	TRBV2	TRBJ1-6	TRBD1	CASSPQGAENSPLHF	TGTGCCAGCAGTCCACAGGGGGCTGAAAATTCACCCCTCCACTTT
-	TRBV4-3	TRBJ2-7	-	CASSQKGNGYEQYF	TGCGCCAGCAGCCAAAAAGGGAACGGCTACGAGCAGTACTTC
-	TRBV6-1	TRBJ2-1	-	CASSASRYNEQFF	TGTGCCAGCAGTGCTTCACGCTACAATGAGCAGTTCTTC
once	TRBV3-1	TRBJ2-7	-	CASSQDHTGLGEQYF	TGTGCCAGCAGCCAAGATCACACAGGGCTGGGCGAGCAGTACTTC
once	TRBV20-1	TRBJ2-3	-	CSANGALDTQYF	TGCAGTGCTAACGGGGCCCTAGATACGCAGTATTTT
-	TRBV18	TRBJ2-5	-	CASSPGHQETQYF	TGTGCCAGCTCACCCGGTCATCAAGAGACCCAGTACTTC
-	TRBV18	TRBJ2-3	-	CASSGAGKGTDTQYF	TGTGCCAGCTCAGGCGCAGGGAAGGGCACAGATACGCAGTATTTT
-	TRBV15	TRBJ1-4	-	CATSRSRGSGDEKLFF	TGTGCCACCAGCAGAAGTAGGGGGTCGGGAGATGAAAAACTGTTTTTT
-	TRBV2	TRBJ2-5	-	CASSGATQETQYF	TGTGCCAGCAGTGGGGCGACTCAAGAGACCCAGTACTTC
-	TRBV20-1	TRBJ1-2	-	CSAMDVYGYTF	TGCAGTGCTATGGATGTCTATGGCTACACCTTC
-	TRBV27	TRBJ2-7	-	CASSFLFSPHEQYF	TGTGCCAGCAGTTTCCTTTTCTCCCCCCACGAGCAGTACTTC
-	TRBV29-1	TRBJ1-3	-	CSVRAPDHSGNTIYF	TGCAGCGTCCGAGCGCCAGATCACTCTGGAAACACCATATATTTT
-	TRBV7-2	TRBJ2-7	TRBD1	CASSLTGTGNYEQYF	TGTGCCAGCAGCTTAACCGGGACAGGGAACTACGAGCAGTACTTC
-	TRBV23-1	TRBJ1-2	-	CASSQVSAYGYTF	TGCGCCAGCAGTCAGGTCAGCGCCTATGGCTACACCTTC
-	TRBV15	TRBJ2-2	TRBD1	CATSRGQGAGELFF	TGTGCCACCAGCAGAGGACAGGGGGCCGGGGAGCTGTTTTTT
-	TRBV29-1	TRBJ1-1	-	CSVANYGHTEAFF	TGCAGCGTTGCTAACTACGGACACACTGAAGCTTTCTTT
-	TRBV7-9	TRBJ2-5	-	CASSSRLRGQETQYF	TGTGCCAGCAGCTCCCGGCTCAGGGGCCAAGAGACCCAGTACTTC
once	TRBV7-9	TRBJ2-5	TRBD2	CASSVRLAGQETQYF	TGTGCCAGCAGCGTTAGACTAGCGGGTCAAGAGACCCAGTACTTC
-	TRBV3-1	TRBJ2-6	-	CASSLTSSGANVLTF	TGTGCCAGCAGCCTCACATCCTCTGGGGCCAACGTCCTGACTTTC
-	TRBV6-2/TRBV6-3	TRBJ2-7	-	CASTSDASGYEQYF	TGTGCCAGCACTTCCGATGCCTCGGGTTACGAGCAGTACTTC
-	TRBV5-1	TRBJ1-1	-	CASSSVVSMNTEAFF	TGCGCCAGCAGCTCGGTGGTCTCTATGAACACTGAAGCTTTCTTT
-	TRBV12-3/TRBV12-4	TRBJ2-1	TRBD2	CASSLRGSGRGNEQFF	TGTGCCAGCAGTTTGCGCGGTAGCGGGAGGGGGAATGAGCAGTTCTTC
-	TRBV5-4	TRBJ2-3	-	CASMTISTDTQYF	TGTGCCAGCATGACCATCAGCACAGATACGCAGTATTTT
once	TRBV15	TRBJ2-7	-	CATSRAPLGGYEQYF	TGTGCCACCAGCAGGGCGCCTCTCGGAGGCTACGAGCAGTACTTC
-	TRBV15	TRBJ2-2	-	CATTTGLTGELFF	TGTGCCACCACCACAGGGTTAACCGGGGAGCTGTTTTTT
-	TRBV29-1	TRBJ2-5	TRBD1	CSASTGTETQYF	TGCAGCGCCTCGACAGGGACGGAGACCCAGTACTTC